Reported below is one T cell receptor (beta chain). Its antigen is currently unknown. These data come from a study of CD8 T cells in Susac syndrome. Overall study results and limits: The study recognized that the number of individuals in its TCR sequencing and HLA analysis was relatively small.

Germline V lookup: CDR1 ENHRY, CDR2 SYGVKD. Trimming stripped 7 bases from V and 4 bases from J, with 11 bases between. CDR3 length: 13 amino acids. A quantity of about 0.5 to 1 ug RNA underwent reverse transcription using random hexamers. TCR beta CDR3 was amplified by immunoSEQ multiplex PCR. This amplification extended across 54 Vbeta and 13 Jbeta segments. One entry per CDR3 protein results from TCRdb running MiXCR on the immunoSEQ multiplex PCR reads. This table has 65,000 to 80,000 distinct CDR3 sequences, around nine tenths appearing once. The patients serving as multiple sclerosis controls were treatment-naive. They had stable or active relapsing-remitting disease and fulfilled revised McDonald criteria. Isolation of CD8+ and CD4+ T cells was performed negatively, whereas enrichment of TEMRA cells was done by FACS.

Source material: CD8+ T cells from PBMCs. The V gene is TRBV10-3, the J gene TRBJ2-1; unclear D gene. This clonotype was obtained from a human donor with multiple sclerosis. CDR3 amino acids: CAITEDSYNEQFF. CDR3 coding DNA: TGTGCCATCACCGAAGACTCATACAATGAGCAGTTCTTC.